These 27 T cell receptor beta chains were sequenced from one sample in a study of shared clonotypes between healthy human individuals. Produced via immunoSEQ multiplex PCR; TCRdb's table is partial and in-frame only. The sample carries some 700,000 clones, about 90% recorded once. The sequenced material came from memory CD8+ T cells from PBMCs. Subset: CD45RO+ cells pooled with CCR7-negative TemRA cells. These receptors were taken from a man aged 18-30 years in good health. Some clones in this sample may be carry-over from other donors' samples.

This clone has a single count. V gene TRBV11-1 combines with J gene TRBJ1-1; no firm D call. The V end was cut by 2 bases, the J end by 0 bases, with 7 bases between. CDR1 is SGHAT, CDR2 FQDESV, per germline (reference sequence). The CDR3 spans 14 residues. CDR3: CASSLTVMNTEAFF. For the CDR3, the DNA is TGTGCCAGCAGCTTAACGGTTATGAACACTGAAGCTTTCTTT.

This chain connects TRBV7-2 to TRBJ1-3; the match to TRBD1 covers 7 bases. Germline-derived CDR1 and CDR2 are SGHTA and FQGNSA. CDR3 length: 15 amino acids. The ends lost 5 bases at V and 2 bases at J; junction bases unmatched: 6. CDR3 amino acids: CASSARQGPGNTIYF. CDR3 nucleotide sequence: TGTGCCAGCAGCGCTCGACAGGGACCTGGAAACACCATATATTTT.

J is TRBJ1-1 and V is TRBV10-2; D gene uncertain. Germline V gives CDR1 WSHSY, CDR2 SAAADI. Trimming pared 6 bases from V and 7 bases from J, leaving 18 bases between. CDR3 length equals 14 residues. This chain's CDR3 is CASSANRRSGEAFF. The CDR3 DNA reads TGCGCCAGCAGCGCCAACCGGCGGTCGGGTGAAGCTTTCTTT.

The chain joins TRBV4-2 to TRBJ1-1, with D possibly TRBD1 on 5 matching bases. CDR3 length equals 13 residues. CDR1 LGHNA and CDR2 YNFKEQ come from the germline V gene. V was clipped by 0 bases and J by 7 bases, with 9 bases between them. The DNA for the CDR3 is TGTGCCAGCAGCCAAGATGGCAGGGTTGAAGCTTTCTTT. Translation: CASSQDGRVEAFF.

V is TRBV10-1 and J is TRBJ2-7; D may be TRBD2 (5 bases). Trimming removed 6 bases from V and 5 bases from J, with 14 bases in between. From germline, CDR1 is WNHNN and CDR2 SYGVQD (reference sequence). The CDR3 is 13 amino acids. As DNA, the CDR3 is TGCGCCAGCAGCGGACTTAGTGGGGACGAGCAGTACTTC. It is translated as CASSGLSGDEQYF.

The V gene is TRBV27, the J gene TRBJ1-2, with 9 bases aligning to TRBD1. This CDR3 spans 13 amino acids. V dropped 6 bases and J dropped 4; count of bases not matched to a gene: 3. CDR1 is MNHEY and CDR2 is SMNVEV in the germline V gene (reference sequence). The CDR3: CASRLTGGYGYTF. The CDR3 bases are TGTGCCAGCAGGTTGACAGGGGGCTATGGCTACACCTTC.

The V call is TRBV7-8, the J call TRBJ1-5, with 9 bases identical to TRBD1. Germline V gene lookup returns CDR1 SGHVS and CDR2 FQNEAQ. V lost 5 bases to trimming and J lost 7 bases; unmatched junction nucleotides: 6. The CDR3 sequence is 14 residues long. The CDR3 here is CASSQDRGVQPQHF. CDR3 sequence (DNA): TGTGCCAGCAGCCAGGACAGGGGAGTCCAGCCCCAGCATTTT.

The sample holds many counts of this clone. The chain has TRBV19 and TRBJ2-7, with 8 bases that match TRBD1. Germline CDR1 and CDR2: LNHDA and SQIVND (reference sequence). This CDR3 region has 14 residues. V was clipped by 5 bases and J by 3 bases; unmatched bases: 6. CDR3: CASSGTGPLYEQYF. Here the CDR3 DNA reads TGTGCCAGTAGTGGGACAGGACCCCTCTACGAGCAGTACTTC. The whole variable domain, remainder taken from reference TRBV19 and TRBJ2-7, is DGGITQSPKYLFRKEGQNVTLSCEQNLNHDAMYWYRQDPGQGLRLIYYSQIVNDFQKGDIAEGYSVSREKKESFPLTVTSAQKNPTAFYLCASSGTGPLYEQYFGPGTRLTVT.

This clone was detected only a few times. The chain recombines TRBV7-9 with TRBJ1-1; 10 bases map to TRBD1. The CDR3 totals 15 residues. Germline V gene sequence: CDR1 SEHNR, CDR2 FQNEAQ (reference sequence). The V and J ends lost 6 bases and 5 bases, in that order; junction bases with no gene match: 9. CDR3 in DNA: TGTGCCAGCAGGACCCGGACAGGGGGACGAACTGAAGCTTTCTTT. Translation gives CASRTRTGGRTEAFF.

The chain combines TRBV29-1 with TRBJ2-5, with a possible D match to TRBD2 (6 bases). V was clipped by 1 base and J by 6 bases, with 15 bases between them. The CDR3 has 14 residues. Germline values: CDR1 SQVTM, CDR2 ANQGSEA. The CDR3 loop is CSVEGAGSSQTQYF. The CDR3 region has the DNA TGCAGCGTTGAAGGGGCGGGATCGTCGCAGACCCAGTACTTC.

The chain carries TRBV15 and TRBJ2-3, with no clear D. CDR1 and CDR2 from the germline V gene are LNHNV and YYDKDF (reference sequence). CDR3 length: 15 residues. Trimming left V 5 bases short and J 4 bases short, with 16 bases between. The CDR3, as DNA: TGTGCCACCAGCGTCCGGGTCCTACAAGCAGATACGCAGTATTTT. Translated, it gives CATSVRVLQADTQYF.

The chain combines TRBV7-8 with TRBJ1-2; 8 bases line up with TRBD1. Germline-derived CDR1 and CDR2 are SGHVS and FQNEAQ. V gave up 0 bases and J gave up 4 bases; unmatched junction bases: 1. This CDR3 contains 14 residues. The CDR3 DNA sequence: TGTGCCAGCAGCTTAGCGGGGACAGGCTATGGCTACACCTTC. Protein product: CASSLAGTGYGYTF.

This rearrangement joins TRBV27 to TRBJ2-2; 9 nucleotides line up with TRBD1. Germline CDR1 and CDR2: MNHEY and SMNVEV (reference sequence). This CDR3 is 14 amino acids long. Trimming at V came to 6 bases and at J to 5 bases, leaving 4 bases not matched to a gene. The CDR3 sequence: CASSWDRVTGELFF. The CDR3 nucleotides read TGTGCCAGCAGCTGGGACAGGGTGACCGGGGAGCTGTTTTTT.

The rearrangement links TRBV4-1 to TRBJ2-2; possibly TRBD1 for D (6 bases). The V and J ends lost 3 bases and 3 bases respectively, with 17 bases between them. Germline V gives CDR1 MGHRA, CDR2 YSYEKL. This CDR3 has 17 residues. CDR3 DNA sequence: TGCGCCAGCAGCCAGGATCTCCGGGACACATACACCGGGGAGCTGTTTTTT. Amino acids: CASSQDLRDTYTGELFF.

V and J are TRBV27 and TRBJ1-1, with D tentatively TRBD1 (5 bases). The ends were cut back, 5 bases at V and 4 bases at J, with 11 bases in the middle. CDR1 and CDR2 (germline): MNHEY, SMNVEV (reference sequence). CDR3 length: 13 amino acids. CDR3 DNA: TGTGCCAGCAGTCCCTGGGGCGTCACTGAAGCTTTCTTT. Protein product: CASSPWGVTEAFF.

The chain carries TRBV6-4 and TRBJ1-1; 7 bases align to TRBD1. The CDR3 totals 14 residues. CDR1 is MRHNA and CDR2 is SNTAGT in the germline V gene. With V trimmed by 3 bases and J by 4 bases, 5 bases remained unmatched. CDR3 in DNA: TGTGCCAGCAGTGAAAGGGGGCTTGGCACTGAAGCTTTCTTT. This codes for CASSERGLGTEAFF.

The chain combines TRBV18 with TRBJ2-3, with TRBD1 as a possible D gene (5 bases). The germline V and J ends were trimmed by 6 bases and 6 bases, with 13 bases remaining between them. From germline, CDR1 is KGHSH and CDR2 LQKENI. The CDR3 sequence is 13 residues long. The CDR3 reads CASSPGRVDTQYF. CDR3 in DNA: TGTGCCAGCTCGCCGGGCAGGGTGGATACGCAGTATTTT. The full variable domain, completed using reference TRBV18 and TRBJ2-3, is NAGVMQNPRHLVRRRGQEARLRCSPMKGHSHVYWYRQLPEEGLKFMVYLQKENIIDESGMPKERFSAEFPKEGPSILRIQQVVRGDSAAYFCASSPGRVDTQYFGPGTRLTVL.

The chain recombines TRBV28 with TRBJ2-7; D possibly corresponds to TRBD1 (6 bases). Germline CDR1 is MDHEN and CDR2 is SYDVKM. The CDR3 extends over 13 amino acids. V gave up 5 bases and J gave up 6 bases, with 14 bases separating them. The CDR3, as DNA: TGTGCCAGCAGTCTCAACAGGGTTCGCGAGCAGTACTTC. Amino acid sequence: CASSLNRVREQYF.

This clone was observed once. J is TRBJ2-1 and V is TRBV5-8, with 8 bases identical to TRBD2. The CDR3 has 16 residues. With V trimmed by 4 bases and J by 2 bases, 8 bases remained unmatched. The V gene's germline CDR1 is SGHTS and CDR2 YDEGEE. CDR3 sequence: CASSGVGRAAYNEQFF. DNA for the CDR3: TGTGCCAGCAGCGGGGTCGGGAGGGCCGCCTACAATGAGCAGTTCTTC.

CDR3 bases: TGTGCCTGGAGTGAACCCAGGGGGCCATATTCGTCCGGGGAGCTGTTTTTT. Amino acid sequence: CAWSEPRGPYSSGELFF. V and J are TRBV30 and TRBJ2-2, with 8 bases lining up with TRBD1. Losses at the gene ends were 1 base for V and 6 bases for J; bases not matched to a gene: 13. The V gene's germline CDR1 is GTSNPN and CDR2 SVGIG (reference sequence). The CDR3 has 17 amino acids.

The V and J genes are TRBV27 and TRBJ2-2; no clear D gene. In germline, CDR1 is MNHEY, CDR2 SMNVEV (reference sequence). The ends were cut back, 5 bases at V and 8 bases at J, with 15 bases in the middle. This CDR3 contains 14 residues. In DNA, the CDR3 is TGTGCCAGCAGTCCCACGGGTCCGGTGGGGGAGCTGTTTTTT. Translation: CASSPTGPVGELFF.

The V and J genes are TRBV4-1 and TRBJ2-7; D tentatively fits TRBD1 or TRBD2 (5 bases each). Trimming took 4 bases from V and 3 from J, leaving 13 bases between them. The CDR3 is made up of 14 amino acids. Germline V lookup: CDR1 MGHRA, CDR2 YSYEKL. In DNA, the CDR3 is TGCGCCAGCAGCCGGGACCGGGCAAACTACGAGCAGTACTTC. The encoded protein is CASSRDRANYEQYF.

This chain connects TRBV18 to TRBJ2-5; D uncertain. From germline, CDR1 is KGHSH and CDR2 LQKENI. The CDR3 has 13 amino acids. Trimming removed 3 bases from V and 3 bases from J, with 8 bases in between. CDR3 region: CASSPERKETQYF. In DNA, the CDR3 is TGTGCCAGCTCACCTGAACGGAAAGAGACCCAGTACTTC.

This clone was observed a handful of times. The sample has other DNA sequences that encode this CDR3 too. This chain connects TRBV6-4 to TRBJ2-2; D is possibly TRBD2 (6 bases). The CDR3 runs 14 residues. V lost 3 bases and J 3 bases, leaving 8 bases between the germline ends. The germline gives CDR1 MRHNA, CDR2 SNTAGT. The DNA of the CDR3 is TGTGCCAGCAGTGAGGAGGGAGACACCGGGGAGCTGTTTTTT. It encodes CASSEEGDTGELFF.

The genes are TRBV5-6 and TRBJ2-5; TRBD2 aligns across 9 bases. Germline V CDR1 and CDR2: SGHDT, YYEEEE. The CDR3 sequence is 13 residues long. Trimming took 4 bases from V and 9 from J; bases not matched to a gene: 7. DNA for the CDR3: TGTGCCAGCAGCCGGCGGGAGGGCCGGGCCCAGTACTTC. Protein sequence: CASSRREGRAQYF.

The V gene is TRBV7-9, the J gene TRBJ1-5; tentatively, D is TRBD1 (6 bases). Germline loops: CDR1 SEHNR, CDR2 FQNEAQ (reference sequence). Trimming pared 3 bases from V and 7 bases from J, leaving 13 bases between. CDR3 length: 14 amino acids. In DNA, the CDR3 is TGTGCCAGCAGCTTCGGGGGCACCCGGCAGCCCCAGCATTTT. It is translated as CASSFGGTRQPQHF.

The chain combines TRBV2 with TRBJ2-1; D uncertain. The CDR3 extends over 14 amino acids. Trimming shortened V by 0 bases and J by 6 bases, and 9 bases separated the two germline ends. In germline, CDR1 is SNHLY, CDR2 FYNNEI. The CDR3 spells CASSEAVLTNEQFF. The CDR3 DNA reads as TGTGCCAGCAGTGAAGCGGTCCTTACCAATGAGCAGTTCTTC.